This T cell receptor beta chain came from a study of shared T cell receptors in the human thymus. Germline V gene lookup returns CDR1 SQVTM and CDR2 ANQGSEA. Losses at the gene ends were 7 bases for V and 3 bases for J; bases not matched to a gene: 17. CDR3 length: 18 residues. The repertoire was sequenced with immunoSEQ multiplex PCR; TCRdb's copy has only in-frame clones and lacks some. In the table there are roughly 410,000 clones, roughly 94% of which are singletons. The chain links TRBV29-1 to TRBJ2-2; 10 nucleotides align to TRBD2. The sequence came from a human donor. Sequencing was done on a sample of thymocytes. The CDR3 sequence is CSERPFNSSGSDTGELFF. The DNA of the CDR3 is TGCAGCGAACGACCATTTAATTCTAGCGGGAGTGACACCGGGGAGCTGTTTTTT.